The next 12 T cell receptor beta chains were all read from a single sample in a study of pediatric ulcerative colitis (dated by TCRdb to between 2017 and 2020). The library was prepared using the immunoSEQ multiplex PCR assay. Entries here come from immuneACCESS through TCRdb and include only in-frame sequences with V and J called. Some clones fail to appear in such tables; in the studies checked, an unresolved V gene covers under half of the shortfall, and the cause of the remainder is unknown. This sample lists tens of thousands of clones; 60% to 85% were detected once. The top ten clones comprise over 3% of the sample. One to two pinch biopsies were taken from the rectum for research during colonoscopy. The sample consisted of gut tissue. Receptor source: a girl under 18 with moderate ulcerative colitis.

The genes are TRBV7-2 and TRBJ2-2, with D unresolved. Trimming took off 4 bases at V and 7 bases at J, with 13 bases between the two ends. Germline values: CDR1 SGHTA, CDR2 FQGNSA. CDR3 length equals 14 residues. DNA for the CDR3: TGTGCCAGCAGCTCCCGGGCCGCCGTCGGGGAGCTGTTTTTT. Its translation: CASSSRAAVGELFF.

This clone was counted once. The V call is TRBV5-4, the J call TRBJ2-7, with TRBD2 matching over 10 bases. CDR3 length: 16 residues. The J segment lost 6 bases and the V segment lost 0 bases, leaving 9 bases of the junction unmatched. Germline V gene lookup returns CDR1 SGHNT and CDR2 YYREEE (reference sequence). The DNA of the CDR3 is TGTGCCAGCAGCTTGGGCGCAGCGGGGGGGGATGGCGAGCAGTACTTC. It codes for CASSLGAAGGDGEQYF.

CDR3 protein: CASRTSGDTDTQYF. The CDR3, as DNA: TGTGCCAGTAGGACTAGCGGGGACACAGATACGCAGTATTTT. The chain uses TRBV19 and TRBJ2-3, with TRBD2 matching 11 bases. The V gene's germline CDR1 is LNHDA and CDR2 SQIVND (reference sequence). The CDR3 consists of 14 residues. The junction had 1 base not matched to a gene; V was cut back by 6 bases and J by 2 bases.

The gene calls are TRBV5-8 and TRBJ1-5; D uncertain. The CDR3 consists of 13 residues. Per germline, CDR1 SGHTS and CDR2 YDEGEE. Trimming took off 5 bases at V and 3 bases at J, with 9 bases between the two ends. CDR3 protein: CASSPLLNQPQHF. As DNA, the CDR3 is TGTGCCAGCAGTCCCCTACTCAATCAGCCCCAGCATTTT.

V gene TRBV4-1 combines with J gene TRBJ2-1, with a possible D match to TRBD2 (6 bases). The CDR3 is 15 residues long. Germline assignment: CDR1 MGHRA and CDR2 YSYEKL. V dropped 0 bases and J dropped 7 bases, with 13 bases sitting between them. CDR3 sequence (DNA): TGCGCCAGCAGCCAAGATCCCGGGACTTCAAATGAGCAGTTCTTC. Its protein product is CASSQDPGTSNEQFF.

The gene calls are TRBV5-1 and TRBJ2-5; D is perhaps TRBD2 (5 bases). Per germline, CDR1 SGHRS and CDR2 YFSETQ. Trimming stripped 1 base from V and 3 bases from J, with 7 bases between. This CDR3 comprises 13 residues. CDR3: CASSLSGEETQYF. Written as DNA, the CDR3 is TGCGCCAGCAGCTTGAGCGGTGAAGAGACCCAGTACTTC.

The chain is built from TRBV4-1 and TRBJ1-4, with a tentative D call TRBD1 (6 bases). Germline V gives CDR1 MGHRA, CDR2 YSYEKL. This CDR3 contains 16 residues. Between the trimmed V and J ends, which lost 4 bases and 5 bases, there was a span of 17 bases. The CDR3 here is CASSRTTGTGNEKLFF. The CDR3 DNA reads TGCGCCAGCAGCCGAACTACAGGGACGGGGAATGAAAAACTGTTTTTT.

The CDR3 spells CASSQPPGLAGTYNEQFF. For the CDR3, the DNA is TGTGCCAGCAGCCAACCCCCGGGTCTAGCGGGGACCTACAATGAGCAGTTCTTC. The gene calls are TRBV6-7 and TRBJ2-1, with 9 positions matching TRBD2. TRBV6-7 is an open reading frame whose function is uncertain. CDR3 size: 18 residues. V was clipped by 6 bases and J by 2 bases; unmatched bases: 14.

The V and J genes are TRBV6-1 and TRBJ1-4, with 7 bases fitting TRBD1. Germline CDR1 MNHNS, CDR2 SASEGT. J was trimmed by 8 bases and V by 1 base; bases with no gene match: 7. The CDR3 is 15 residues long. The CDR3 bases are TGTGCCAGCAGTGAAGAACCACAGGGGTGGGAAAAACTGTTTTTT. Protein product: CASSEEPQGWEKLFF.

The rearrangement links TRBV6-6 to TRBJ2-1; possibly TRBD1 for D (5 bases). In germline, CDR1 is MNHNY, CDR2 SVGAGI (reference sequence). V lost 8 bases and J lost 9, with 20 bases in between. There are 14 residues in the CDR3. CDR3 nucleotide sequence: TGTGCCAGCCGGCAACGGCAGGGTTATACTGAGCAGTTCTTC. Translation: CASRQRQGYTEQFF.

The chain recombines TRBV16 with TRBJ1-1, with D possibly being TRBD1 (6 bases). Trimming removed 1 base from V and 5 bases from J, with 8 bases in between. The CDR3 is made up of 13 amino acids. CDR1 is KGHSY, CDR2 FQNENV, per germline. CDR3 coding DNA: TGTGCCAGCAGCCAATTGAGGGGGACTGAAGCTTTCTTT. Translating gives CASSQLRGTEAFF.

CDR3: CASSFLRGDTQYF. CDR3 nucleotide sequence: TGTGCCAGTAGTTTTCTGCGGGGGGATACGCAGTATTTT. The chain joins TRBV19 to TRBJ2-3; TRBD2 aligns across 7 bases. V was clipped by 5 bases and J by 6 bases; unmatched bases: 5. Germline V CDR1 and CDR2: LNHDA, SQIVND (reference sequence). CDR3 length equals 13 residues.